Here is one TCR beta chain with its context. Original handling: Counts of nucleated cells, estimated from reference gene primer amplification, were obtained. Using immunoSEQ multiplex PCR, the repertoire was profiled, and TCRdb retains in-frame clones only, with some absent. V and J calls and clone size are given by that table; D and trimming were obtained from the DNA. The sample holds roughly 140,000 clones; around 80% are singletons and the top ten take about 3.5%. This sample is part of a study of blood T cell repertoires in COVID-19. At the level of the study: Samples representing acute and convalescent COVID-19 were sourced from the United States, Italy and Spain. PBMCs, B-cell-depleted T cells, or T cells were the source of the cDNA or gDNA that made up the material.

Material: peripheral blood. This TCR was recovered from a man in his 70s who had recovered from COVID-19.

Here the CDR3 DNA reads TGTGCCAGCAGGGCCCATAGCGGGAGGGCCTTTGAGCAGTTCTTC. It encodes CASRAHSGRAFEQFF. The V call is TRBV6-5, the J call TRBJ2-1; TRBD2 matches at 11 bases. With 6 bases clipped from V and 9 bases from J, the junction kept 10 bases outside the gene matches. This CDR3 contains 15 residues. Germline V gene lookup returns CDR1 MNHEY and CDR2 SVGAGI.